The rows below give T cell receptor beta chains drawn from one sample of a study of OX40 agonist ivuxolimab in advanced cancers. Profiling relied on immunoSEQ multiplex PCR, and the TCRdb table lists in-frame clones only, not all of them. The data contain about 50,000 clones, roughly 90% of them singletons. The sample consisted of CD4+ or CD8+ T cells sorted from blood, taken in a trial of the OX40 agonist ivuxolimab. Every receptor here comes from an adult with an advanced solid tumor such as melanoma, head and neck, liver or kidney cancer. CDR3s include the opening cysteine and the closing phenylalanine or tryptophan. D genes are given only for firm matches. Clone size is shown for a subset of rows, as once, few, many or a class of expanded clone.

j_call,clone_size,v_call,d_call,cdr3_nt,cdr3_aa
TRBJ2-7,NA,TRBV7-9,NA,TGTGCCAGCAGCTCCTTAGCGGTCGACGAGCAGTACTTC,CASSSLAVDEQYF
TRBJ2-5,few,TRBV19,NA,TGTGCCACGTCTTTTACGAGGGCAGAGACCCAGTACTTC,CATSFTRAETQYF
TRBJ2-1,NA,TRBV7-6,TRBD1,TGTGCCAGCAGCTTATGGACAGGGGACAATGAGCAGTTCTTC,CASSLWTGDNEQFF
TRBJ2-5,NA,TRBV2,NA,TGTGCCAGCCGGACAGCGGAGACCCAGTACTTC,CASRTAETQYF
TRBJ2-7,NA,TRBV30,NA,TGTGCCTGGAGTGTCGAGGGAGGCTCCCGCGAGCAGTACTTC,CAWSVEGGSREQYF
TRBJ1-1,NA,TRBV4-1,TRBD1,TGCGCCAGCAGCCAAGCGGACAGGGGGGCCAGGAACACTGAAGCTTTCTTT,CASSQADRGARNTEAFF
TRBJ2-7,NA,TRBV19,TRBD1,TGTGCCAGTAGTTCACAGGGGACAGGGTATATCGGCTACGAGCAGTACTTC,CASSSQGTGYIGYEQYF
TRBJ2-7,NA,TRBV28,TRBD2,TGTGCCAGCGGAACGGGGGGGCGGGAGCAGTACTTC,CASGTGGREQYF
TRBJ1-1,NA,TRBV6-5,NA,TGTGCCAGCAGGTGGCGAGGGCTAACCGGCACTGAAGCTTTCTTT,CASRWRGLTGTEAFF
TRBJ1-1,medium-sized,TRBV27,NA,TGTGCCAGCAGTTCGACGGGGGGGAGCGAAGCTTTCTTT,CASSSTGGSEAFF
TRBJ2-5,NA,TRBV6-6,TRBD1,TGTGCCAGCAGTTACTCCCCGACAGGGGGTGGAGAGACCCAGTACTTC,CASSYSPTGGGETQYF
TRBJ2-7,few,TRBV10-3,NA,TGTGCCATCAGTGGACAAGGGGGAACTCTAATTTCCTACGAGCAGTACTTC,CAISGQGGTLISYEQYF
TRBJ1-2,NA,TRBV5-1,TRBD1,TGCGCCAGCAGCTCCCGGGACAGTAACTATGGCTACACCTTC,CASSSRDSNYGYTF
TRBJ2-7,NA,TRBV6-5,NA,TGTGCCAGCAGTCACCTCTGGGAGCAGTACTTC,CASSHLWEQYF
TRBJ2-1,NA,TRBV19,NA,TGTGCCACCGGGCAGGGGAACAATGAGCAGTTCTTC,CATGQGNNEQFF
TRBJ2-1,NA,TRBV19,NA,TGTGCCAGTAGTATACAGGGCGGCTCCTACAATGAGCAGTTCTTC,CASSIQGGSYNEQFF
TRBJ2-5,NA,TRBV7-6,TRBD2,TGTGCCAGCAGCCCTTTCGGCGGGGGTGGGCAAGAGACCCAGTACTTC,CASSPFGGGGQETQYF
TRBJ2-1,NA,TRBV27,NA,TGTGCCAGCAACTTGTTTAAGTCGAATGAGCAGTTCTTC,CASNLFKSNEQFF